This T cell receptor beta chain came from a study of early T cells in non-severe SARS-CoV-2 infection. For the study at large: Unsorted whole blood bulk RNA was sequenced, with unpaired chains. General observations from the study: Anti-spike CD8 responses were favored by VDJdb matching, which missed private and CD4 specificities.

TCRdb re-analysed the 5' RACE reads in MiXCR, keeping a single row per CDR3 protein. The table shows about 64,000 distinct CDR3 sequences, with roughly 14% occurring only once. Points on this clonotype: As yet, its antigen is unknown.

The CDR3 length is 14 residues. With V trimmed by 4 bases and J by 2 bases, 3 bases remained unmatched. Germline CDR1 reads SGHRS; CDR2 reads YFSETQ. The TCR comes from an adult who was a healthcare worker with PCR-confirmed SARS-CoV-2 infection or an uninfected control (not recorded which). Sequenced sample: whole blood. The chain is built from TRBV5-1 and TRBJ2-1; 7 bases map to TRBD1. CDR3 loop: CASSRDSTYNEQFF. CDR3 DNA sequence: TGCGCCAGCAGCAGGGACAGCACCTACAATGAGCAGTTCTTC.